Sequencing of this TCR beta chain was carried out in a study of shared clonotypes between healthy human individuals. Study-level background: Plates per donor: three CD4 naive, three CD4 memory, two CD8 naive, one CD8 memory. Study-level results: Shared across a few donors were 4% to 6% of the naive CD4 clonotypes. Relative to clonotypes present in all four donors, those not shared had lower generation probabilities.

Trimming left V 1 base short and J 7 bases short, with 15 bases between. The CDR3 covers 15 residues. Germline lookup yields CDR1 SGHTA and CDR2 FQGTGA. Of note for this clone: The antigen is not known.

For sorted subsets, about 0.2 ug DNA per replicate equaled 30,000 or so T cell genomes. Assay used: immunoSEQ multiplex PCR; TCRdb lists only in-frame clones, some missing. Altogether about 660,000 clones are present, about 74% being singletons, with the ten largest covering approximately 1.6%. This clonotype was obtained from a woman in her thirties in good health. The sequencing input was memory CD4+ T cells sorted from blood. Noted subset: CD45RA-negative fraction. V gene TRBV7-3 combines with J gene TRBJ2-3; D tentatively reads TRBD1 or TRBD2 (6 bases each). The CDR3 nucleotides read TGTGCCAGCAGCTTAAGGCGGGACATGCGCAATACGCAGTATTTT. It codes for CASSLRRDMRNTQYF.